Following are 17 T cell receptor beta chains from one sample sequenced in a study of tumor-infiltrating lymphocytes in primary liver carcinoma. From about 0.45 ug total RNA, TCR beta cDNA was generated with a primer in the constant region. Investigators got TCR beta libraries out of three nested multiplex PCR rounds, done with slightly modified ARM-PCR. TRBV1-TRBV30 forward primers and a C-beta reverse primer were used in the first two PCR rounds, which each ran for 10 cycles. Each CDR3 protein gets one entry after TCRdb re-called the multiplex PCR reads with MiXCR. The data hold about 200,000 distinct CDR3 sequences, with almost 65% observed a single time. Extraction also yielded germline DNA, while blood RNA was obtained from unsorted whole blood. Input material: peripheral blood. The receptors stem from a woman aged 60-70 years with primary liver carcinoma and hepatitis B virus infection.

The chain uses TRBV9 and TRBJ2-1; TRBD1 is a possible D gene (6 bases). The germline gives CDR1 SGDLS, CDR2 YYNGEE. V was trimmed by 0 bases and J by 4 bases, leaving 11 bases between them. The CDR3 has 15 amino acids. In DNA, the CDR3 is TGTGCCAGCAGCGTAGAAGGGACATTATACAATGAGCAGTTCTTC. Amino acids: CASSVEGTLYNEQFF.

Comment on this clonotype: This may arise from a read error, as a much more abundant clone is one base away. The V gene is TRBV10-3, the J gene TRBJ1-2, with no clear D. The CDR3 runs 13 residues. CDR1 and CDR2 (germline): ENHRY, SYGVKD. Here the CDR3 DNA reads TGTGCCATCAGCGAGTGGGGTAACTATGGCTACACCTTC. Encoded protein: CAISEWGNYGYTF.

With regard to this clonotype: One base away lies a much larger clone, so this may be a sequencing read error. As the CDR3 is not closed by the conserved phenylalanine or tryptophan, this likely results from a read error. Because the CDR3's place on the DNA is in doubt, the DNA is left out and the CDR3 is given as listed by TCRdb. The chain has TRBV6-1 and TRBJ1-5; the D segment call TRBD1 is taken from the table without a DNA check. The CDR3 spans 11 residues, counting both ends. CDR1 and CDR2 from the germline V gene are MNHNS and SASEGT. CDR3 amino acids: CASSEGQGMHL.

As concerns this clonotype: A single base separates this from a much larger clone, so it may be a read error. Likely a read error: the CDR3 ends without its conserved phenylalanine or tryptophan. This chain uses TRBV6-6 with TRBJ2-7, with D maybe TRBD2 (5 bases). Per the germline V gene, CDR1 is MNHNY and CDR2 is SVGAGI (reference sequence). The CDR3 spans 11 residues. With 5 bases removed from V and 5 bases from J, the gap between germline ends came to 7 bases. For the CDR3, the DNA is TGTGCCAGCAGTCGGGGTAACGAGCAGTACTTA. Protein sequence: CASSRGNEQYL.

This clonotype has ten or more counts. V is TRBV6-1 and J is TRBJ2-2, with D perhaps TRBD2 (6 bases). CDR3 size: 13 residues. Germline V lookup: CDR1 MNHNS, CDR2 SASEGT. V lost 6 bases and J 6 bases, leaving 11 bases between the germline ends. The CDR3 loop reads CASRMTSSGELFF. DNA for the CDR3: TGTGCCAGCAGGATGACTAGTTCCGGGGAGCTGTTTTTT.

About this clonotype: Sequence at one end of the junction differs from germline and may be a read error. The chain's CDR3 is CARSSAGTGVQNIQYF. The DNA for the CDR3 is TGCGCCAGAAGCTCCGCCGGGACAGGGGTTCAAAACATTCAGTACTTT. The genes are TRBV11-2 and TRBJ2-4, with TRBD1 matching 10 bases. There are 16 residues in the CDR3. Looked up from germline, CDR1 is SGHAT and CDR2 is FQNNGV. The entire variable domain, with the rest obtained from reference TRBV11-2 and TRBJ2-4, is as follows: EAGVAQSPRYKIIEKRQSVAFWCNPISGHATLYWYQQILGQGPKLLIQFQNNGVVDDSQLPKDRFSAERLKGVDSTLKIQPAKLEDSAVYLCARSSAGTGVQNIQYFGAGTRLSVL.

Points on this clonotype: This may be a read error, as it is one base from a much larger clone. Because it lacks the conserved phenylalanine or tryptophan at the end, this CDR3 is likely a read error. The rearrangement uses TRBV14 and TRBJ2-1, with TRBD2 matching 9 bases. Germline V gives CDR1 SGHDN, CDR2 FVKESK. CDR3 size: 16 residues. The trim removed 1 base at V and 7 bases at J, leaving 8 bases unmatched. CDR3 protein: CASSQVVTSGGNEQFL. As DNA, the CDR3 is TGTGCCAGCAGCCAAGTTGTGACTAGCGGTGGGAATGAGCAGTTCCTC.

The chain employs TRBV20-1 and TRBJ2-1, with TRBD2 identical over 12 bases. The germline V gene encodes CDR1 DFQATT and CDR2 SNEGSKA (reference sequence). The CDR3 spans 15 residues. Trimming removed 3 bases from V and 12 bases from J; junction bases left unmatched: 12. In DNA, the CDR3 is TGCAGTGCTAGGGCCCCGGGACTAGCGGGCCTGGGGCAGTTCTTC. Its translation is CSARAPGLAGLGQFF.

The rearrangement links TRBV10-3 to TRBJ2-1, with D hard to call. Per the germline V gene, CDR1 is ENHRY and CDR2 is SYGVKD. V lost 10 bases, J lost 2 bases, and 12 bases lay in between. The CDR3 spans 13 residues. The CDR3 protein is CATLTDPYNEQFF. The CDR3 region has the DNA TGTGCCACCCTAACGGACCCCTACAATGAGCAGTTCTTC.

On this clonotype: No conserved phenylalanine or tryptophan is present at the end of the CDR3, so a read error is the likely explanation. The chain has TRBV11-2 and TRBJ2-2; D is perhaps TRBD1 (6 bases). The CDR3 has 16 amino acids. Germline lookup yields CDR1 SGHAT and CDR2 FQNNGV. The CDR3 sequence is CASSIDRLSNTGELFI. CDR3 coding DNA: TGTGCCAGCAGCATAGACAGGCTGTCTAACACCGGGGAGCTGTTTATT.

The CDR3 nucleotides are TGCGCCACCGCGTCGGGGGACATGAACACTGAAGCTTTCTTT. This sequence encodes CATASGDMNTEAFF. The chain couples TRBV5-1 to TRBJ1-1, with D maybe TRBD1 (6 bases). V was trimmed by 9 bases and J by 0 bases, leaving 15 bases between them. Germline V CDR1 and CDR2: SGHRS, YFSETQ. This CDR3 comprises 14 residues.

The gene calls are TRBV18 and TRBJ1-1, with D maybe TRBD1 (6 bases). CDR3 length: 14 amino acids. Germline CDR1 is KGHSH and CDR2 is LQKENI. With 6 bases removed from V and 2 bases from J, the gap between germline ends came to 13 bases. For the CDR3, the DNA is TGTGCCAGCTCTGATCAGGGGTTTAACACTGAAGCTTTCTTT. The encoded protein is CASSDQGFNTEAFF.

Of note for this clonotype: A clone one base away is much larger, so this may be a read error. The chain is built from TRBV5-4 and TRBJ1-2, with D maybe TRBD1 (5 bases). The germline V gene has CDR1 SGHNT and CDR2 YYREEE (reference sequence). This CDR3 is 13 amino acids long. The CDR3 region has the DNA TGTGCCAGCAGCTTTCAGGGCCCCTATGGCTACATCTTC. This sequence encodes CASSFQGPYGYIF. Drawing the rest from reference TRBV5-4 and TRBJ1-2, the complete variable domain is ETGVTQSPTHLIKTRGQQVTLRCSSQSGHNTVSWYQQALGQGPQFIFQYYREEENGRGNFPPRFSGLQFPNYSSELNVNALELDDSALYLCASSFQGPYGYIFGSGTRLTVV.

As regards this clonotype: A junction boundary mismatches the germline segment, possibly from a read error. The V and J genes are TRBV20-1 and TRBJ1-5, with D possibly matching TRBD1 (5 bases). The germline gives CDR1 DFQATT, CDR2 SNEGSKA (reference sequence). The CDR3 sequence is 14 residues long. CDR3 nucleotides: TGCAGTGCTAGCTTTCCAGGGTGCAACCAGCCCCAGCATTTT. It translates to CSASFPGCNQPQHF.

This clonotype was seen a few times. This may stem from a read error, because a much larger clone lies one nucleotide away. The chain combines TRBV4-2 with TRBJ2-2, with TRBD2 matching over 8 bases. CDR1 and CDR2 (germline): LGHNA, YNFKEQ. CDR3 size: 15 residues. CDR3 amino acids: CVSSQLAANTGELFF. The CDR3 bases are TGTGTCAGCAGCCAACTAGCGGCGAACACCGGGGAGCTGTTTTTT.

The chain employs TRBV28 and TRBJ2-7; the D is unclear. Germline CDR1 is MDHEN and CDR2 is SYDVKM. The length of the CDR3 is 13 residues. Trimming removed 5 bases at V and 6 bases at J, with 14 bases between. The CDR3, as DNA: TGTGCCAGCAGTCCCCCGGACCACGCCGAGCAGTACTTC. Residues: CASSPPDHAEQYF.

Comments on this clonotype: It is likely a read error, because the conserved phenylalanine at the end of the CDR3 is missing. The chain uses TRBV12-3 or TRBV12-4 and TRBJ2-6, with TRBD1 as a possible D gene (5 bases). The CDR3 runs 15 residues. The CDR3, as DNA: TGTGCCAACAGTCCCAGGGTAGCTGGGGCCAACGTCCTGACTTTG. This codes for CANSPRVAGANVLTL.